A selection of T cell receptor beta chains follows, all from one sample in a study of beta chain features in type 1 diabetes. Produced via immunoSEQ multiplex PCR; TCRdb's table is partial and in-frame only. The sample has hundreds of thousands of clones, roughly a sixth seen once. Source material: naive CD4+ T cells from blood. The source of these receptors is a man younger than 30 in good health. Both conserved end residues are part of each CDR3. Fields, in order: CDR3 DNA, CDR3 protein, clone size, V gene, J gene, D gene. D genes are given only for firm matches. Clone size is given for some rows only: seen once, a few or many times, or a class if the clone is expanded.

TGTGCCAGCAGTACAACCAGGAGATTGTTACTAATCGACTATGGCTACACCTTC	CASSTTRRLLLIDYGYTF	-	TRBV28	TRBJ1-2	-
TGTGCCAGCAGCCCCAAGACCCAGGGGGCGTACACAGATACGCAGTATTTT	CASSPKTQGAYTDTQYF	-	TRBV7-2	TRBJ2-3	TRBD1
TGTGCCATCAGTGAGCCCTCGGTAGCCGCAGATACGCAGTATTTT	CAISEPSVAADTQYF	few	TRBV10-3	TRBJ2-3	-
TGCGCCAGCAGCCAATATTTCGACACGAACATTCAGTACTTC	CASSQYFDTNIQYF	-	TRBV4-3	TRBJ2-4	-
TGCGCCAGCAGCCAAGAGACTTCCCCATGGGGCAATGAGCAGTTCTTC	CASSQETSPWGNEQFF	-	TRBV4-1	TRBJ2-1	-
TGTGCCAGCAAACAAGAGACCCAGTACTTC	CASKQETQYF	few	TRBV28	TRBJ2-5	-
TGTGCCAGCAGCTTAAAGGGGGGGATGGGGACTGAAGCTTTCTTT	CASSLKGGMGTEAFF	-	TRBV7-6	TRBJ1-1	-
TGCGCCAGCAGCTCGGACAGTTATCAGCCCCAGCATTTT	CASSSDSYQPQHF	few	TRBV5-1	TRBJ1-5	-
TGTGCCAGCAGCTTAGCTGTCAGGGGGGAGACCCAGTACTTC	CASSLAVRGETQYF	-	TRBV7-8	TRBJ2-5	TRBD1
TGCAGCGTCCAAGTGGGACAGGGAAATTCACCCCTCCACTTT	CSVQVGQGNSPLHF	few	TRBV29-1	TRBJ1-6	TRBD1
TGTGCCAGCACCCCACCAGGGAGCCAAGAGACCCAGTACTTC	CASTPPGSQETQYF	few	TRBV11-1	TRBJ2-5	-
TGTGCCAGCAGCTTAGGGGTGGGAGAGACCCAGTACTTC	CASSLGVGETQYF	once	TRBV11-2	TRBJ2-5	-
TGTGCCAGCAGCCCTTATCGGGGGGGACTAGCGAGAGCCACAGATACGCAGTATTTT	CASSPYRGGLARATDTQYF	-	TRBV27	TRBJ2-3	TRBD2
TGCGCCAGCAGCCCTAGGACTAGCGGGATCATGAGGGATGAGCAGTTCTTC	CASSPRTSGIMRDEQFF	few	TRBV5-1	TRBJ2-1	TRBD2
TGTGCCAGCTCACCCCAGGGGGCGTATGGAGATACGCAGTATTTT	CASSPQGAYGDTQYF	-	TRBV18	TRBJ2-3	TRBD1
TGTGCCAGCAGCCCCCGACAGGGGGCTATGAACACTGAAGCTTTCTTT	CASSPRQGAMNTEAFF	few	TRBV5-4	TRBJ1-1	TRBD1
TGTGCCAGCAGCCTACCGACAGGAGGGGCCAACGTCCTGACTTTC	CASSLPTGGANVLTF	-	TRBV7-2	TRBJ2-6	-
TGCAGTGCTAGATCGTTCGCTGAAGCTTTCTTT	CSARSFAEAFF	-	TRBV20-1	TRBJ1-1	-
TGTGCCAGCAGGTCTAGCGGGAGCTCCTACAATGAGCAGTTCTTC	CASRSSGSSYNEQFF	few	TRBV4-2	TRBJ2-1	TRBD2
TGTGCCAGCAGCCGTAGTCCTGCGCCGCGGGACTACAATGAGCAGTTCTTC	CASSRSPAPRDYNEQFF	few	TRBV11-1	TRBJ2-1	-
TGTGCCAGCAGCTCCCCTCAAGCGGGGAGGGTCACAGATACGCAGTATTTT	CASSSPQAGRVTDTQYF	-	TRBV7-3	TRBJ2-3	TRBD2
TGTGCCAGCAGTTCAGACCGGGTCAGAAAGCCCCAGCATTTT	CASSSDRVRKPQHF	few	TRBV7-3	TRBJ1-5	-
TGCAGCGTTGTTTGGCGGGGCGGGGTCTACGAGCAGTACTTC	CSVVWRGGVYEQYF	-	TRBV29-1	TRBJ2-7	-
TGTGCCTGGAGTCCCCCGGACCGTTTTCCGGGCAATGAGCAGTTCTTC	CAWSPPDRFPGNEQFF	-	TRBV30	TRBJ2-1	-
TGTGCCAGCAGTCAACACAGGAGTAGCTCCTACGAGCAGTACTTC	CASSQHRSSSYEQYF	few	TRBV6-1	TRBJ2-7	-
TGCGCCAGCAGCTTAGCCCGATCTAGCGGGAGAACGACAGATACGCAGTATTTT	CASSLARSSGRTTDTQYF	-	TRBV5-1	TRBJ2-3	TRBD2
TGCAGCGGTGGACAGGGGAGCGAGCAGTACTTC	CSGGQGSEQYF	-	TRBV29-1	TRBJ2-7	TRBD1
TGTGCCAGCAGCCCCGGCTGGGGGGTTAGCAATCAGCCCCAGCATTTT	CASSPGWGVSNQPQHF	few	TRBV9	TRBJ1-5	-
TGTGCCAGCAGGCTGGCAGGAGCGACTAACTATGGCTACACCTTC	CASRLAGATNYGYTF	-	TRBV6-5	TRBJ1-2	-
TGTGCCAGCAGTTTATCTCCCTCGGCAGGACCGAATTCACCCCTCCACTTT	CASSLSPSAGPNSPLHF	few	TRBV27	TRBJ1-6	-
TGTGCCAGCAGCTTAGAGAGGTCCGCGGGGGAGCTGTTTTTT	CASSLERSAGELFF	-	TRBV11-2	TRBJ2-2	-
TGTGCCAGCAGCTTCCGATCCGGGGACAACTATCAGCCCCAGCATTTT	CASSFRSGDNYQPQHF	-	TRBV7-2	TRBJ1-5	-
TGTGCCAGCACCAAACGACAGGGATCCTATGGCTACACCTTC	CASTKRQGSYGYTF	-	TRBV7-2	TRBJ1-2	TRBD1
TGTGCCAGCAGCTTTACAGTTGTCAACACCGGGGAGCTGTTTTTT	CASSFTVVNTGELFF	few	TRBV5-4	TRBJ2-2	-
TGTGCCAGCAGTCGGACAGGGGGAGACGGTTCACCCCTCCACTTT	CASSRTGGDGSPLHF	-	TRBV6-4	TRBJ1-6	TRBD1
TGTGCCACCAGCAGAGATCGGTCAGGGATCAACGAGCAGTACTTC	CATSRDRSGINEQYF	-	TRBV15	TRBJ2-7	-
TGTGCCAGCAGCGCCGGGACACCGGGTGGAAACACCATATATTTT	CASSAGTPGGNTIYF	-	TRBV5-6	TRBJ1-3	-
TGTGCCAGCAGTCTTATAATGAACACTGAAGCTTTCTTT	CASSLIMNTEAFF	-	TRBV6-5	TRBJ1-1	-
TGTGCCAGCAGTCTACAGGGGATACTCTCCTACGAGCAGTACTTC	CASSLQGILSYEQYF	few	TRBV6-5	TRBJ2-7	TRBD1
TGTGCCATAAAAGCGGGTTCAGCTAACTATGGCTACACCTTC	CAIKAGSANYGYTF	-	TRBV10-3	TRBJ1-2	-
TGTGCCAGCAGCCCCAGACAGGGGCCCTTCTACGAGCAGTACTTC	CASSPRQGPFYEQYF	few	TRBV11-2	TRBJ2-7	TRBD1